This T cell receptor beta chain was identified in a study of cytomegalovirus exposure and HLA in healthy donors. Overall study findings and caveats: Reported findings show TCR beta sequences accurately forecast HLA-A and HLA-B alleles in most subjects. Most likely, a cluster of highly shared sequence variants arose as a sequencing artifact.

As concerns this clone: Antigen: not known.

The PCR made use of 60 Vbeta and 13 Jbeta primers. Only in-frame clones appear in the TCRdb table, and some are missing; sequencing was by immunoSEQ multiplex PCR. Here the sample table reports roughly 120,000 clones. The CDR3 is 14 residues long. Germline lookup yields CDR1 MNHEY and CDR2 SMNVEV (reference sequence). V was shortened by 2 bases and J by 2 bases, with 9 bases between the two germline ends. The rearrangement joins TRBV27 to TRBJ1-2; no firm D call. The sample was PBMCs. The clonotype originates from a man aged 40-49 years in good health and CMV-seropositive. The CDR3 protein is CASSLRHQNYGYTF. CDR3 in DNA: TGTGCCAGCAGTTTACGACACCAAAACTATGGCTACACCTTC.